This T cell receptor (beta chain) came from a study of vaccination effects on CD4 cells after COVID-19 (dated by TCRdb to 2022 to 2024). Study-level background: The ViraFEST assay stimulated PBMC with viral peptide pools and then used TCR sequencing to identify antigen-specific CD4+ T cell clonotypes by expansion. Cultures from other donors in the study were sequenced with the Oncomine TCR Beta short-read assay on an Illumina iSeq 100. Across the study, the median time from the second dose to post-vaccine sampling was 72 days (range 14 to 241). Some 2 million PBMC per well were cultured with about 9 ug/ml peptides in IMDM containing roughly 5% human AB serum, 8.5 to 10 IU/ml IL-2 and gentamicin. In both COVID-19 convalescent patients and infection-naive vaccine recipients, the study compared SARS-CoV-2 spike-specific CD4+ TCR repertoires from before mRNA vaccination with those from after it. A total of around eleven COVID-19 convalescent patients and a handful of SARS-CoV-2-naive healthy vaccine recipients were included in the full study.

The CDR3 spans 15 residues, from the cysteine through the phenylalanine. The entry retains the CDR3 DNA only, 45 bases that are in frame from base 1. CDR1 and CDR2 are read off the germline V gene (reference sequence) as MNHEY and SMNVEV. V loses 0 bases of germline sequence and J loses 6 bases, and the interval between the two ends is 9 bases. To note about this clone: Its antigen remains undetermined. Per-base quality was not reported, and no clone a single base away is much larger than it.

After around eleven days of culture, CD4+ T cells were isolated with the EasySep CD4+ T cell isolation kit. Each participant received two doses of an mRNA SARS-CoV-2 vaccine, either BNT162b2 or mRNA-1273. Negative nucleocapsid antibody results before and after vaccination confirmed that the healthy vaccine recipients had no prior SARS-CoV-2 infection. On days 3 and 7, half of the culture medium was replaced with fresh IL-2-containing medium. Unless noted otherwise, every peptide stimulation condition was cultured in triplicate wells. Using Ficoll-Paque Plus gradient centrifugation, PBMC were separated from whole blood and then either used fresh or cryopreserved at -140C. The QIAamp micro DNA kit was used to extract genomic DNA from the cultured CD4+ T cells. Libraries were built with the immunoSEQ multiplex PCR assay. DNA from the CD4+ T cells that had been cultured and isolated underwent TCR beta CDR3 sequencing. Turning to the authors' computational methods: Non-productive TCR sequences were discarded, and reads were trimmed to the CDR3 region, with only CDR3s of 7 or more amino acids retained. Antigen-specific clonotypes were identified using the MANAFEST web app by comparison of expansion in peptide wells against reference cultures. For clones to be considered positive, expansion at FDR<0.05 versus reference and all other wells, an odds ratio above 5, and a frequency above 0.1% in two replicate wells were required. A clonotype was defined as cross-reactive if the clonotype was significantly expanded both in SARS-CoV-2 spike wells and in at least one common cold coronavirus spike condition. CDR3 similarity was assessed by Levenshtein distance with the stringdist R package, and unrooted trees were built with ape in R 3.6.1. In its TCRdb copy, this immuneACCESS table keeps in-frame sequences only and misses some clones. Where compared with another copy, unresolved V genes explain less than half of these, and the others have no known cause. D and trimming come from the DNA, and the V and J calls and clone size come from that table. Within this sample are 45,000 to 60,000 clones, with just over 70% of them counted one time only. The top ten hold around 6.3% of the sample.

Paper-wide results and their limitations: The study was limited by a small number of convalescent patients and lacked early post-infection timepoints. In healthy vaccine recipients, vaccine-induced clones were almost all SARS-CoV-2 mono-reactive, with only 1 of 255 being cross-reactive with common cold coronaviruses. Marked clonal contraction was observed in both infection-induced and vaccine-induced clones at late post-vaccination timepoints, consistent with waning T cell responses.

The sequence links TRBV27 to TRBJ1-6; the D gene cannot be resolved reliably. The receptor was derived from a human donor who received a COVID-19 vaccine. The sample was CD4+ T cells from PBMCs cultured without peptide, taken after COVID-19 vaccination. The CDR3 amino acid sequence is: CASSLSGFPNSPLHF. The sequenced DNA is TGTGCCAGCAGTTTATCAGGGTTCCCTAATTCACCCCTCCACTTT.